Listed below are T cell receptor beta chains from one sample, sequenced in a study of blood T cells in healthy people across ages. Each CDR3 protein gets one entry after TCRdb re-called the 5' RACE reads with MiXCR. The sample records about 2 million distinct CDR3 sequences, around 50% being singletons. The sample comprised blood. The receptors shown here come from a middle-aged woman in good health. CDR3s include the opening cysteine and the closing phenylalanine or tryptophan. A D gene is named only where the DNA matches it firmly. Clone size is stated in some rows and not others, as once, few, many or a class when expanded.

J gene: TRBJ1-5; D gene: -; V gene: TRBV28; clone size: -; CDR3 DNA: TGTGCCATTAGTGGCAATCAGCCCCAGCATTTT; CDR3 protein: CAISGNQPQHF
J gene: TRBJ1-6; D gene: -; V gene: TRBV5-6; clone size: -; CDR3 DNA: TGTGCCAGCAGCCGTCCGGGGAGGAATTCACCCCCCCACTTT; CDR3 protein: CASSRPGRNSPPHF
J gene: TRBJ1-4; D gene: -; V gene: TRBV27; clone size: -; CDR3 DNA: TGTGCCAGCAGTTTAGTGGGACATCGGATGGGGGAAAAACTGTTTTTT; CDR3 protein: CASSLVGHRMGEKLFF
J gene: TRBJ1-1; D gene: -; V gene: TRBV20-1; clone size: few; CDR3 DNA: TGCAGTGCTGACGAGGGGATTAACACTGAAGCTTTCTTT; CDR3 protein: CSADEGINTEAFF
J gene: TRBJ2-4; D gene: -; V gene: TRBV20-1; clone size: few; CDR3 DNA: TGCAGTGCTAGTGGTTACATTCAGTACTTC; CDR3 protein: CSASGYIQYF
J gene: TRBJ1-2; D gene: -; V gene: TRBV7-2; clone size: -; CDR3 DNA: TGCGCCAGCAGCTCCCGAGTGGCGATGGCAGACACCTTC; CDR3 protein: CASSSRVAMADTF
J gene: TRBJ1-4; D gene: TRBD1; V gene: TRBV28; clone size: -; CDR3 DNA: TGTGCCAGCGAAACCGGGACAGAAACGGGGTATAAAGAAAAACTGTTTTTT; CDR3 protein: CASETGTETGYKEKLFF
J gene: TRBJ2-7; D gene: -; V gene: TRBV20-1; clone size: few; CDR3 DNA: TGCAGTGCAGCCGCCGGGACGGTGTACGAGCAGTACTTC; CDR3 protein: CSAAAGTVYEQYF
J gene: TRBJ1-2; D gene: -; V gene: TRBV4-1; clone size: -; CDR3 DNA: TGCGCCAGCAGCCAAGTGTCGGAGGGGTCCTATGACTACACCTTC; CDR3 protein: CASSQVSEGSYDYTF
J gene: TRBJ2-7; D gene: TRBD1; V gene: TRBV3-1; clone size: -; CDR3 DNA: TGTGCCAGCAGCCTCAGGGGACAGGGGACCTACGAGCAGTACTTC; CDR3 protein: CASSLRGQGTYEQYF
J gene: TRBJ2-7; D gene: -; V gene: TRBV7-2; clone size: -; CDR3 DNA: TGTGCCAGCAGCTGGTACAGTAACTACGAGCAGTACTTC; CDR3 protein: CASSWYSNYEQYF
J gene: TRBJ2-6; D gene: TRBD1; V gene: TRBV24-1; clone size: -; CDR3 DNA: TGTGCCACCAACACAGGGGGCTCTGGGGCCAACGTCCTGACTTTC; CDR3 protein: CATNTGGSGANVLTF
J gene: TRBJ1-5; D gene: -; V gene: TRBV20-1; clone size: many; CDR3 DNA: TGCAGTGCTAGTCTGGGGCCGGGTAGCAATCAGCCCCAGCATTTT; CDR3 protein: CSASLGPGSNQPQHF
J gene: TRBJ1-4; D gene: -; V gene: TRBV3-1; clone size: few; CDR3 DNA: TGTGCCAGCAGCCAAGATCGGCACCCGTGGGGCCGGGCGGGCTATGAAAAACTGTTTTTT; CDR3 protein: CASSQDRHPWGRAGYEKLFF
J gene: TRBJ2-7; D gene: TRBD1; V gene: TRBV3-1; clone size: -; CDR3 DNA: TGTGCCAGCAGCCAAAACAGGGGTTCCGAGCAGTACTTC; CDR3 protein: CASSQNRGSEQYF
J gene: TRBJ1-1; D gene: -; V gene: TRBV6-2/TRBV6-3; clone size: -; CDR3 DNA: TGTGCCAGCAGACGGGAGTTACAGCTGGGTGAAGCTTTCTTT; CDR3 protein: CASRRELQLGEAFF
J gene: TRBJ1-2; D gene: -; V gene: TRBV7-9; clone size: few; CDR3 DNA: TGTGCCAGCAGCTTGAACAGGGACGACTACACCTTC; CDR3 protein: CASSLNRDDYTF